This is a list of T cell receptor beta chains from one sample in a study of T cell repertoires in cytomegalovirus infection. In TCRdb, the reads were re-called with MiXCR into one record per CDR3 protein. Of 200,000 to 300,000 distinct CDR3 sequences listed, about 7% are singletons. The source material was PBMCs. Receptor source: a human donor in good health (CMV status not recorded). Some clones in this sample may be carry-over from other donors' samples. The CDR3 runs from the conserved cysteine through the conserved F or W. Fields, in order: D gene, clone size, J gene, V gene, CDR3 DNA, CDR3 protein. A D gene is named only where the DNA matches it firmly. Size is omitted from some rows. Given values are once, few, many or a class for expanded clones.

>TRBD2|few|TRBJ2-7|TRBV20-1
TGCAGTGCCAGAGTACCGGGGGGGGCCCCGAAGTGGCGCTACGAGCAGTACTTC
CSARVPGGAPKWRYEQYF
>-|few|TRBJ2-7|TRBV20-1
TGCAGTGCTGGCCAACCCTCAGGCGAGCAGTACTTC
CSAGQPSGEQYF
>TRBD1|many|TRBJ1-1|TRBV23-1
TGCGCCAGCACCCAGATCGACAGGGAGACTGAAGCTTTCTTT
CASTQIDRETEAFF
>-|-|TRBJ2-1|TRBV2
TGTGCCAGTGTGGGGAGGCGCGATGAGCAGTTCTTC
CASVGRRDEQFF
>-|few|TRBJ1-5|TRBV14
TGTGCCAGCAGCCCCGTGGGTAGCAATCAGCCCCAGCATTTT
CASSPVGSNQPQHF
>-|many|TRBJ1-2|TRBV7-2
TGTGCCAGCAGCGTAACGGCTAACTATGGCTACACCTTC
CASSVTANYGYTF
>TRBD2|-|TRBJ2-1|TRBV19
TGTGCAACCCGGGGGGGGAGGTCCTACAATGAGCAGTTCTTC
CATRGGRSYNEQFF
>-|-|TRBJ2-2|TRBV15
TGTGCCACCAGCAGAGTGGCTAGGTTCGAGGCCGGGGAGCTGTTTTTT
CATSRVARFEAGELFF
>-|many|TRBJ1-2|TRBV7-2
TGTGCCAGCAGCTTTATTCCGGGAAAGGAGGACTATGGCTACACCTTC
CASSFIPGKEDYGYTF
>-|few|TRBJ1-2|TRBV29-1
TGCAGCGTTGAAATGGGCTATAACTATGGCTACACCTTC
CSVEMGYNYGYTF
>-|few|TRBJ2-7|TRBV5-1
TGCGCCAGCAGCGCGGGACAGTCCTACGAGCAGTACTTC
CASSAGQSYEQYF
>-|many|TRBJ1-2|TRBV7-9
TGTGCCAGCAGCTTAAAAGGGCAGTACCTTTATGGCTACACCTTC
CASSLKGQYLYGYTF
>-|-|TRBJ1-1|TRBV29-1
TGCAGCGCCACAGTGGCTGAAGCTTTCTTT
CSATVAEAFF
>-|many|TRBJ1-1|TRBV2
TGTGCCAGCACCATGGACGGGCAAGCTTTCTTT
CASTMDGQAFF
>TRBD2|-|TRBJ2-1|TRBV20-1
TGCAGTGCTAGCCTAACCGTTTTCGCGGGGGATGACAATGAGCAGTTCTTC
CSASLTVFAGDDNEQFF
>-|many|TRBJ2-7|TRBV6-2/TRBV6-3
TGTGCCAGCAGTTATCCCCGTCCGGGACAATCGTTCCCCTACGAGCAGTACTTC
CASSYPRPGQSFPYEQYF
>TRBD2|-|TRBJ2-1|TRBV6-2/TRBV6-3
TGTGCCAGCAGTTCTGAAATCGGGACTAGATACAATGAGCAGTTCTTC
CASSSEIGTRYNEQFF
>TRBD1|many|TRBJ2-7|TRBV27
TGTGCCAGCAGTGGGCGGACAGGGGGTAAAAGCTACGAGCAGTACTTC
CASSGRTGGKSYEQYF
>-|many|TRBJ1-5|TRBV7-2
TGTGCCAGCAGCCCATCGAGGGCTGAGCCCCAGCATTTT
CASSPSRAEPQHF
>TRBD2|few|TRBJ2-7|TRBV29-1
TGCAGCGTTGACCGGGGAGGGGTCGAGCAGTACTTC
CSVDRGGVEQYF
>-|-|TRBJ1-1|TRBV30
TGTGCCTCCAACTACCCCCCCCGAACTGAAGCTTTCTTT
CASNYPPRTEAFF
>-|many|TRBJ1-5|TRBV7-9
TGTGCCAGCAGTCACGGACCCAATCAGCCCCAGCATTTT
CASSHGPNQPQHF
>-|many|TRBJ1-5|TRBV7-2
TGTGCCAGCAGCCCTAATACAGGTAGCAATCAGCCCCAGCATTTT
CASSPNTGSNQPQHF
>-|-|TRBJ2-4|TRBV6-2/TRBV6-3
TGTGCCAGCAGTTACTCACCCTTCGGGGACATTCAGTACTTC
CASSYSPFGDIQYF
>TRBD1|few|TRBJ2-7|TRBV5-1
TGCGCCAGCAATCCGGGACAGGCCCCCTACGAGCAGTACTTC
CASNPGQAPYEQYF
>-|many|TRBJ1-2|TRBV6-2/TRBV6-3
TGTGCCAGCAGCTCCTTGGACATTGACTATGGCTACACCTTC
CASSSLDIDYGYTF
>-|many|TRBJ2-2|TRBV3-1
TGTGCCAGCAGCCAGGGGGGCGGGACCGGGGAGCTGTTTTTT
CASSQGGGTGELFF
>TRBD2|many|TRBJ2-3|TRBV7-8
TGTGCCAGCAGCCAACAACTAGCGGGGGGGGTCTCTAGCACAGATACGCAGTATTTT
CASSQQLAGGVSSTDTQYF
>-|many|TRBJ1-2|TRBV7-2
TGTGCCAGCAGCACTCAGGCCTATGGCTACACCTTC
CASSTQAYGYTF
>TRBD1|many|TRBJ2-3|TRBV7-2
TGTGCCAGCAGCTTACAGGGGGCGCTTAGCACAGATACGCAGTATTTT
CASSLQGALSTDTQYF
>-|many|TRBJ2-3|TRBV7-2
TGTGCCAGCAGCTTCGGCAGGACTAGCACAGATACGCAGTATTTT
CASSFGRTSTDTQYF
>-|many|TRBJ2-5|TRBV5-1
TGCGCCAGCAGCCCTCGGGGGCTGGGGGAGACCCAGTACTTC
CASSPRGLGETQYF
>TRBD1|many|TRBJ2-2|TRBV5-8
TGTGCCAGCAGCAGAGGGGGACAGGGGATAAGCACCGGGGAGCTGTTTTTT
CASSRGGQGISTGELFF
>-|many|TRBJ1-2|TRBV12-3/TRBV12-4
TGTGCCAGCAGTCCGAGCGGCTTCTCGAGAGGCTACACCTTC
CASSPSGFSRGYTF
>TRBD2|many|TRBJ2-1|TRBV20-1
TGCAGTGCTATGTCCCTGAGACTAGCGGGGGGGCCAGGTGAGCAGTTCTTC
CSAMSLRLAGGPGEQFF
>-|few|TRBJ2-1|TRBV30
TGTGCCTGGAACGGGGGCCTTTCCTACAATGAGCAGTTCTTC
CAWNGGLSYNEQFF